This T cell receptor beta chain originates from a study of spatial heterogeneity in lung cancer. Overall study: Bulk RNA-seq from matched material yielded a T cell module score that correlated strongly with TCR transcript counts in tumor regions. The study's findings and limits: Counts of expanded intratumoral alpha and beta TCRs tracked tumor mutation counts.

In the library, each TCR cDNA molecule bore its own unique molecular identifier. TCRdb re-called the 5' RACE reads through MiXCR, storing one row per CDR3 protein. The sample holds some 97,000 distinct CDR3 sequences, roughly 4.5% seen once. The time point was: sample taken at primary tumor resection. Samples were obtained from approximately 76 donors, all untreated early-stage non-small cell lung cancer patients. This CDR3 is 14 amino acids long. CDR1 is MNHEY, CDR2 SVGAGI, per germline. Trimming took 6 bases from V and 7 from J, leaving 15 bases between them. This clonotype showed up many times. The antigen is not known.

The chain employs TRBV6-5 and TRBJ1-4; D is uncertain. The material was lung tumor tissue, obtained at surgery. The sequence was collected from a male donor with early-stage non-small cell lung cancer. Written as DNA, the CDR3 is TGTGCCAGCAGCCGAGGAAGGGTTAGTGAAAAACTGTTTTTT. Encoded protein: CASSRGRVSEKLFF.